A single sample gave rise to the 11 T cell receptor beta chains below, sequenced in a study of blood T cell repertoires in COVID-19. Here immunoSEQ multiplex PCR was the method, and the copy in TCRdb shows in-frame clones only, minus some. The table includes approximately 50,000 clones, around 87% detected once. Specimen: peripheral blood. Receptor source: a man in his fifties with active COVID-19.

The rearrangement joins TRBV19 to TRBJ1-2; D call uncertain. Germline CDR1 reads LNHDA; CDR2 reads SQIVND (reference sequence). Trimming took 3 bases from V and 8 from J, leaving 13 bases between them. This CDR3 has 13 residues. The CDR3 region is CASSIRWGGGYTF. CDR3 DNA: TGTGCCAGTAGTATCCGCTGGGGAGGCGGCTACACCTTC.

V gene TRBV6-1 combines with J gene TRBJ1-6; 10 nucleotides align to TRBD1. Germline lookup yields CDR1 MNHNS and CDR2 SASEGT. This CDR3 is built from 15 residues. The V and J ends lost 3 bases and 10 bases, in that order; junction bases with no gene match: 6. CDR3 DNA: TGTGCCAGCAGTGATGCCGGGACAGGGGACTCACCCCTCCACTTT. Its translation is CASSDAGTGDSPLHF.

The chain recombines TRBV29-1 with TRBJ2-2; TRBD2 aligns across 7 bases. V lost 5 bases, J lost 7 bases, and 7 bases stayed unmatched. Germline-derived CDR1 and CDR2 are SQVTM and ANQGSEA. The CDR3 sequence is 13 residues long. CDR3 sequence: CSVMRAGVGELFF. DNA for the CDR3: TGCAGCGTTATGCGTGCGGGAGTCGGGGAGCTGTTTTTT.

The chain recombines TRBV7-2 with TRBJ2-5; D is possibly TRBD2 (5 bases). Germline loops: CDR1 SGHTA, CDR2 FQGNSA. The CDR3 has 14 amino acids. V lost 2 bases and J 5 bases, leaving 12 bases between the germline ends. CDR3 residues: CASSLRGGEETQYF. The CDR3 DNA reads TGTGCCAGCAGCTTACGGGGTGGGGAGGAGACCCAGTACTTC.

The rearrangement uses TRBV2 and TRBJ1-3; the match to TRBD1 covers 8 bases. CDR3 length: 15 amino acids. The ends lost 7 bases at V and 4 bases at J; junction bases unmatched: 9. CDR1 SNHLY and CDR2 FYNNEI come from the germline V gene. The CDR3 protein is CASIQGQGIGNTIYF. In DNA form, the CDR3 reads TGTGCCAGCATACAAGGACAGGGTATAGGAAACACCATATATTTT. Based on the CDR3 plus reference TRBV2 and TRBJ1-3, the full variable domain is EPEVTQTPSHQVTQMGQEVILRCVPISNHLYFYWYRQILGQKVEFLVSFYNNEISEKSEIFDDQFSVERPDGSNFTLKIRSTKLEDSAMYFCASIQGQGIGNTIYFGEGSWLTVV.

The rearrangement uses TRBV7-9 and TRBJ2-1; the match to TRBD2 covers 10 bases. V dropped 5 bases and J dropped 5; count of bases not matched to a gene: 6. Germline-derived CDR1 and CDR2 are SEHNR and FQNEAQ (reference sequence). This CDR3 region has 15 residues. CDR3 in amino acids: CASSTLAGLNNEQFF. The CDR3 DNA sequence: TGTGCCAGCAGCACACTAGCGGGATTGAACAATGAGCAGTTCTTC.

The chain joins TRBV12-3 or TRBV12-4 to TRBJ1-1; 7 bases are shared with TRBD1. The length of the CDR3 is 12 residues. With V trimmed by 7 bases and J by 11 bases, 10 bases remained unmatched. The CDR3 loop is CASTDRDRGAFF. CDR3 nucleotides: TGTGCCAGCACCGACAGGGATCGGGGGGCTTTCTTT.

The gene calls are TRBV9 and TRBJ1-2; no clear D. CDR3 length: 13 residues. Trimming took 3 bases from V and 6 from J, leaving 12 bases between them. Per the germline V gene, CDR1 is SGDLS and CDR2 is YYNGEE. In DNA, the CDR3 is TGTGCCAGCAGCGCACCGGGAATCCATGGCTACACCTTC. The encoded protein is CASSAPGIHGYTF.

The genes are TRBV5-4 and TRBJ2-2; TRBD2 matches at 11 bases. V was pared by 0 bases and J by 5 bases, with 9 bases of the junction left unmatched. CDR1 is SGHNT, CDR2 YYREEE, per germline (reference sequence). This CDR3 is built from 18 residues. CDR3 sequence (DNA): TGTGCCAGCAGCTTGGAACCTAGCGGGGGGTTAGTTACCGGGGAGCTGTTTTTT. This encodes CASSLEPSGGLVTGELFF.

The chain carries TRBV6-5 and TRBJ2-1; tentatively, D is TRBD1 (6 bases). V dropped 6 bases and J dropped 8 bases, with 8 bases sitting between them. CDR1 is MNHEY and CDR2 is SVGAGI in the germline V gene. The length of the CDR3 is 11 residues. The CDR3 reads CASSAGDEQFF. DNA for the CDR3: TGTGCCAGCAGCGCAGGGGATGAGCAGTTCTTC.

The rearrangement joins TRBV4-1 to TRBJ1-5; 10 nucleotides match TRBD1. The ends lost 3 bases at V and 5 bases at J; junction bases unmatched: 7. The germline V gene encodes CDR1 MGHRA and CDR2 YSYEKL. This CDR3 region has 16 residues. CDR3 nucleotide sequence: TGCGCCAGCAGCCATAGACAGGGGGCTTTGGATCAGCCCCAGCATTTT. It yields the protein CASSHRQGALDQPQHF.